This entry describes one T cell receptor (beta chain). Its target is not known. Germline CDR1 is MDHEN and CDR2 is SYDVKM. The CDR3 covers 13 residues. Trimming took 5 bases from V and 6 from J, leaving 12 bases between them. This specimen belongs to a study of shared clonotypes between healthy human individuals. Findings of the study overall: A limitation of the genetic and exposure-history diversity represented arose from few donors. Only blood underwent sampling, and tissue repertoires likely differ.

Clones were read by immunoSEQ multiplex PCR, and TCRdb kept only the in-frame ones, dropping some. The sample lists 850,000 to 1,200,000 clones, under 80% occurring once. Recent vaccinations or acute infections were absent in the healthy HIV-negative adult donors. This sequence joins TRBV28 and TRBJ2-3; unclear D gene. The receptor was isolated from a man between 18 and 29 years old in good health. Sequencing was carried out using memory CD4+ T cells sorted from blood. As for subset: CD45RA-negative fraction. The CDR3 protein is CASSPRDRDTQYF. The CDR3 nucleotides read TGTGCCAGCAGTCCCAGAGATAGGGATACGCAGTATTTT.